The rows below give T cell receptor beta chains drawn from one sample of a study of shared clonotypes between healthy human individuals. Repertoires were generated with immunoSEQ multiplex PCR, while TCRdb's copy carries only in-frame clones and drops some. The sample has some 2,000,000 clones, about 94% seen once. The source material was naive CD8+ T cells sorted from blood. These receptors came from a man between 18 and 29 years old in good health. CDR3s include the opening cysteine and the closing phenylalanine or tryptophan. The D gene is left open where the match is weak. Clone size is given for some rows only: seen once, a few or many times, or a class if the clone is expanded.

clone size	V gene	D gene	J gene	CDR3 DNA	CDR3 protein
.	TRBV29-1	.	TRBJ1-2	TGCAGCGTTGAAGTGTCAGGGTTCTATGGCTACACCTTC	CSVEVSGFYGYTF
.	TRBV7-9	.	TRBJ2-2	TGTGCCAGCAGCTTAGCGCGGGGGCTCTCCTCGAACACCGGGGAGCTGTTTTTT	CASSLARGLSSNTGELFF
once	TRBV9	TRBD2	TRBJ2-3	TGTGCCAGCAGCGTAACTAGCGGACAAACGGCAGATACGCAGTATTTT	CASSVTSGQTADTQYF
once	TRBV27	.	TRBJ2-7	TGTGCCAGCAGTATGACTGGAACGCCGTACGAGCAGTACTTC	CASSMTGTPYEQYF
.	TRBV7-9	TRBD1	TRBJ1-4	TGTGCCAGCAGCGGAACCGGACAGGCGGCTAGTTGGAAACTGTTTTTT	CASSGTGQAASWKLFF
.	TRBV6-1	TRBD1	TRBJ1-3	TGTGCCAGCAAACAGGGGGCTGACACCATATATTTT	CASKQGADTIYF
.	TRBV30	.	TRBJ1-1	TGTGCCTGGAACCCGGGGCGTGAAGCTTTCTTT	CAWNPGREAFF
.	TRBV28	TRBD1	TRBJ1-2	TGTGCCAGCAGTTTGCTACGGCAGGGGGCGGATCGGATCTATGGCTACACCTTC	CASSLLRQGADRIYGYTF
once	TRBV5-6	.	TRBJ1-6	TGTGCCAGCAGCTTGGTGGAGAGAAGTTCAAATTCACCCCTCCACTTT	CASSLVERSSNSPLHF
.	TRBV10-3	.	TRBJ2-3	TGTGCCATCAGTGAAGGGACCCTCAGCACAGATACGCAGTATTTT	CAISEGTLSTDTQYF
.	TRBV4-2	TRBD2	TRBJ2-3	TGTGCCAGCAGCCAAGGGACTAGCGGGGGGGACGGGACAGATACGCAGTATTTT	CASSQGTSGGDGTDTQYF
.	TRBV10-2	.	TRBJ2-7	TGCGCCAGCAGTGAGTCAGGGGGAAGCTCCTACGAGCAGTACTTC	CASSESGGSSYEQYF
.	TRBV23-1	TRBD1	TRBJ1-6	TGCGCCAGCAGTCTCCAGGACAGGGGGAAGAGTAATTCACCCCTCCACTTT	CASSLQDRGKSNSPLHF
.	TRBV28	.	TRBJ1-1	TGTGCCAGCAGTTTAGGCCGGGACACTGAAGCTTTCTTT	CASSLGRDTEAFF
.	TRBV29-1	.	TRBJ1-2	TGCAGCGTTGAAGTAAACGACGGCGGGGGCTACACCTTC	CSVEVNDGGGYTF
.	TRBV19	.	TRBJ2-7	TGTGCCAGTACCCCAGGGCAGGCTCCGTCCTACGAGCAGTACTTC	CASTPGQAPSYEQYF
.	TRBV6-5	TRBD1	TRBJ2-7	TGTGCCAGCAGTTATTCGGGACAGGGTATCTACGAGCAGTACTTC	CASSYSGQGIYEQYF
.	TRBV19	.	TRBJ2-7	TGTGCCAGTAGTCGGGGGGCGCTCTCCTACGAGCAGTACTTC	CASSRGALSYEQYF
.	TRBV5-4	.	TRBJ1-1	TGTGCCAGCCGGGCCCTGGGCACTGAAGCTTTCTTT	CASRALGTEAFF
.	TRBV9	.	TRBJ1-4	TGTGCCAGCAGTCCTCGGTGGAGTGAAAAACTGTTTTTT	CASSPRWSEKLFF
.	TRBV6-5	.	TRBJ2-2	TGTGCCAGCAGCCCTTTGGCCGCGAACACCGGGGAGCTGTTTTTT	CASSPLAANTGELFF
.	TRBV28	.	TRBJ2-7	TGTGCCAGCAGTTTAAATGTAGGGGCCTACGAGCAGTACTTC	CASSLNVGAYEQYF
.	TRBV11-2	TRBD1	TRBJ1-6	TGTGCCAGCAGCCCGGGACAGGGGGCTGATTCACCCCTCCACTTT	CASSPGQGADSPLHF
.	TRBV7-2	TRBD2	TRBJ2-7	TGTGCCAGCAGCCCGGAGGGGGGACTAGTTCAGTACTTC	CASSPEGGLVQYF
once	TRBV7-9	.	TRBJ1-1	TGTGCCAGCAACCCGGCGGGGAACACTGAAGCTTTCTTT	CASNPAGNTEAFF
.	TRBV27	.	TRBJ1-4	TGTGCCAGCAGCTTTGGACCGGGTTATCCAACTAATGAAAAACTGTTTTTT	CASSFGPGYPTNEKLFF
.	TRBV9	TRBD1	TRBJ1-5	TGTGCCAGCAGCGCCTCCGGGACAGGGGACCAGCCCCAGCATTTT	CASSASGTGDQPQHF
.	TRBV7-9	.	TRBJ1-2	TGTGCCAGCAGCTTACCCAGTCAGGAATACTATGGCTACACCTTC	CASSLPSQEYYGYTF
once	TRBV11-2	TRBD2	TRBJ2-7	TGTGCCAGCGCCTGGGGGACTAGCGGAGGTTACGAGCAGTACTTC	CASAWGTSGGYEQYF
.	TRBV7-9	.	TRBJ1-1	TGTGCCAGCAGCGAGACCGAGGACACTGAAGCTTTCTTT	CASSETEDTEAFF
.	TRBV18	TRBD1	TRBJ1-4	TGTGCCAGCTCACCACCTGGGACAGGTGAGCCGTTTTTT	CASSPPGTGEPFF
.	TRBV14	TRBD2	TRBJ2-7	TGTGCCAGCAGCCACGGAAGCGGGAGTGGATACGAGCAGTACTTC	CASSHGSGSGYEQYF
.	TRBV10-1	.	TRBJ2-1	TGCGCCAGCAGTGAGTCGCCGGGGTCCTCCTACAATGAGCAGTTCTTC	CASSESPGSSYNEQFF
.	TRBV4-1	.	TRBJ2-1	TGCGCCAGCAGCCAAGCTGGTCTAGCGAGCTACAATGAGCAGTTCTTC	CASSQAGLASYNEQFF
.	TRBV2	.	TRBJ1-6	TGTGCCAGCAGTGGATCCAGGGAGCTGAATTCACCCCTCCACTTT	CASSGSRELNSPLHF
.	TRBV28	.	TRBJ1-3	TGTGCCAGCAGTCAAACGAATGGAGCTTACTCTGGAAACACCATATATTTT	CASSQTNGAYSGNTIYF
.	TRBV7-2	TRBD1	TRBJ1-2	TGTGCCAGCAGCTCCCTCGACCTTGACAGGGTTAAGGGCTACACCTTC	CASSSLDLDRVKGYTF
.	TRBV5-4	.	TRBJ2-7	TGTGCCAGCAGTGACGGGACCTACGAGCAGTACTTC	CASSDGTYEQYF
.	TRBV6-1	TRBD1	TRBJ1-5	TGTGCCAGCAGTGACGACAGGGGTTATAGTAATCAGCCCCAGCATTTT	CASSDDRGYSNQPQHF
.	TRBV15	.	TRBJ1-1	TGTGCCACCAGCAGAGGGGTTGAGGGGAACACTGAAGCTTTCTTT	CATSRGVEGNTEAFF
.	TRBV10-3	.	TRBJ1-1	TGTGCCATCAGTGAGGCAGGGCTTAACACTGAAGCTTTCTTT	CAISEAGLNTEAFF
.	TRBV4-3	.	TRBJ1-1	TGCGCCAGCAGCCAAGATCTAGAGAGACCGTCGAGGAACACTGAAGCTTTCTTT	CASSQDLERPSRNTEAFF
.	TRBV7-9	.	TRBJ1-1	TGTGCCAGCAGCTTAGTTTCGGGGTGGGAGAACACTGAAGCTTTCTTT	CASSLVSGWENTEAFF
.	TRBV7-9	.	TRBJ2-5	TGTGCCACACAACCATCGGACAGTAGGGAGACCCAGTACTTC	CATQPSDSRETQYF
.	TRBV11-2	.	TRBJ2-7	TGTGCCAGCAGCCTAGGAGGGGGTGTGCTCTACGAGCAGTACTTC	CASSLGGGVLYEQYF